One and the same sample provided the 14 T cell receptor beta chains below, sequenced in a study of control samples from healthy donors and cancer patients. Sequenced by immunoSEQ multiplex PCR; TCRdb stores in-frame clones only, minus some. In the table there are roughly 130,000 clones, around nine tenths of which are singletons. Sequenced input: blood. The source of these receptors is a man between 18 and 35 years old in good health.

CDR3 nucleotides: TGTGCCAGCAGTTTACTCGGAAAAAACACTGAAGCTTTCTTT. Its translation is CASSLLGKNTEAFF. The V call is TRBV27, the J call TRBJ1-1; D remains unclear. Germline V gives CDR1 MNHEY, CDR2 SMNVEV (reference sequence). This CDR3 is built from 14 residues. V lost 2 bases and J lost 2, with 9 bases in between.

This chain joins TRBV7-9 and TRBJ1-1; unclear D gene. V was cut by 8 bases and J by 1 base, with 2 bases left in between. This CDR3 has 10 residues. Germline CDR1 and CDR2: SEHNR and FQNEAQ (reference sequence). The CDR3 coding sequence is TGTGCCAGCGCGAACACTGAAGCTTTCTTT. The encoded protein is CASANTEAFF.

This clone has a handful of counts. Distinct nucleotide sequences in the sample also encode this CDR3. The chain couples TRBV7-8 to TRBJ2-2; D is possibly TRBD1 (5 bases). V was pared by 6 bases and J by 0 bases, with 14 bases between. The germline CDR1 and CDR2 sequences are SGHVS and FQNEAQ. The CDR3 loop spans 16 amino acids. The CDR3 sequence: CASSPRVGTNTGELFF. The CDR3 coding sequence is TGTGCCAGCAGTCCCAGGGTGGGTACGAACACCGGGGAGCTGTTTTTT.

This clone has only one observation. This chain joins TRBV5-4 and TRBJ2-7; TRBD1 aligns across 11 bases. There are 15 residues in the CDR3. V gave up 4 bases and J gave up 7 bases; unmatched junction bases: 10. Germline V lookup: CDR1 SGHNT, CDR2 YYREEE (reference sequence). The CDR3 is CASSIGQGASYEQYF. DNA for the CDR3: TGTGCCAGCAGCATAGGACAGGGGGCGAGTTATGAGCAGTACTTC.

J is TRBJ2-7 and V is TRBV6-1, with 10 bases aligning to TRBD1. The CDR3 has 17 amino acids. The germline V gene has CDR1 MNHNS and CDR2 SASEGT. The trim removed 0 bases at V and 4 bases at J, leaving 9 bases unmatched. DNA for the CDR3: TGTGCCAGCAGTGAAGCATGGGCCGGGACAGGGGCGTACGAGCAGTACGTC. Protein sequence: CASSEAWAGTGAYEQYV.

The chain recombines TRBV20-1 with TRBJ2-5; D might be TRBD1 or TRBD2, each matching 5 bases. The germline V gene has CDR1 DFQATT and CDR2 SNEGSKA (reference sequence). V was clipped by 3 bases and J by 0 bases, with 11 bases between them. The CDR3 is made up of 14 amino acids. The CDR3, as DNA: TGCAGTGCTAGTTGGGGGAGCAACCAAGAGACCCAGTACTTC. This encodes CSASWGSNQETQYF.

V and J are TRBV28 and TRBJ2-1; 11 nucleotides agree with TRBD2. V gave up 5 bases and J gave up 4 bases; unmatched junction bases: 16. In germline, CDR1 is MDHEN, CDR2 SYDVKM. CDR3 length equals 19 residues. As DNA, the CDR3 is TGTGCCAGCAGTCGAAACACCCTACTAGCGGGAGAACTATACAATGAGCAGTTCTTC. Protein product: CASSRNTLLAGELYNEQFF.

Concerning this clone itself: At one boundary the junction diverges from the germline segment, which might be a read error. The rearrangement uses TRBV27 and TRBJ1-2; no firm D call. The germline V gene encodes CDR1 MNHEY and CDR2 SMNVEV (reference sequence). The CDR3 has 12 residues. This CDR3 reads CASSLSGRSHMF. CDR3 DNA sequence: TGTGCCAGCAGTTTATCGGGCAGGTCCCATATGTTC.

The chain recombines TRBV5-1 with TRBJ1-6; D is possibly TRBD1 (5 bases). Germline values: CDR1 SGHRS, CDR2 YFSETQ. Deletions cut 0 bases from V and 1 base from J, with 11 bases between. The CDR3 runs 17 residues. CDR3 nucleotides: TGCGCCAGCAGCTTGGCAGGGCCGCGTTCCTATAATTCACCCCTCCACTTT. It translates to CASSLAGPRSYNSPLHF.

The chain links TRBV30 to TRBJ1-2, with 9 nucleotides matching TRBD1. Germline V CDR1 and CDR2: GTSNPN, SVGIG (reference sequence). The V segment lost 1 base and the J segment 5 bases; nucleotides outside the gene matches: 8. This CDR3 has 15 residues. This CDR3 reads CAWSGVGTGRYGYTF. The CDR3 coding sequence is TGTGCCTGGAGTGGGGTAGGGACAGGGCGTTATGGCTACACCTTC.

V and J are TRBV13 and TRBJ2-3, with unresolved D. Trimming removed 0 bases from V and 6 bases from J, with 13 bases in between. CDR3 size: 15 residues. Per the germline V gene, CDR1 is PRHDT and CDR2 is FYEKMQ (reference sequence). CDR3 loop: CASSLGTGLSDTQYF. CDR3 bases: TGTGCCAGCAGCTTAGGGACTGGCCTATCGGATACGCAGTATTTT.

V is TRBV2 and J is TRBJ2-2; TRBD1 matches 8 bases. Losses at the gene ends were 2 bases for V and 5 bases for J; bases not matched to a gene: 1. CDR1 SNHLY and CDR2 FYNNEI come from the germline V gene. The CDR3 runs to 14 residues. CDR3 amino acids: CASSEQGATGELFF. DNA of the CDR3: TGTGCCAGCAGTGAACAGGGGGCTACCGGGGAGCTGTTTTTT.

The CDR3 DNA sequence: TGCGCCAGCAGCTCCGGCGGGCCCAATGAGCAGTTCTTC. Protein sequence: CASSSGGPNEQFF. V usage is TRBV5-1 and J usage is TRBJ2-1; a possible D gene is TRBD2 (5 bases). Germline V gene data show CDR1 as SGHRS and CDR2 as YFSETQ. This CDR3 is built from 13 residues. Trimming stripped 3 bases from V and 6 bases from J, with 10 bases between.

The chain recombines TRBV6-1 with TRBJ2-6; TRBD1 or TRBD2 may be the D gene (5 bases each). The CDR3 spans 18 residues. The germline CDR1 and CDR2 sequences are MNHNS and SASEGT. V lost 2 bases to trimming and J lost 0 bases, with 14 bases between them. The CDR3 reads CASSENWGLSSGANVLTF. For the CDR3, the DNA is TGTGCCAGCAGTGAAAATTGGGGGTTAAGCTCTGGGGCCAACGTCCTGACTTTC.